Below are 4 T cell receptor beta chains sequenced from a single sample in a study of Ad26.COV2.S vaccination and SARS-CoV-2 variants (dated by TCRdb to 2020 to 2023). Receptors were amplified or captured by the immunoSEQ multiplex PCR assay. This immuneACCESS table, as held by TCRdb, lists in-frame sequences with V and J called but not all clones. Of the missing ones, under half trace to an unresolved V gene in checked studies; the others have no known cause. The sample table records about 100,000 clones; 60% to 85% of these occur just once. Roughly 17% of the sample is taken by the ten largest. The meaning of the sample's time point label: individuals recovered from natural SARS-CoV-2 infection. Source: peripheral blood, taken after recovery from COVID-19. The source is a human donor who had recovered from COVID-19.

V is TRBV28 and J is TRBJ2-5; 8 bases are a match to TRBD1. The germline V gene encodes CDR1 MDHEN and CDR2 SYDVKM. V dropped 4 bases and J dropped 5; count of bases not matched to a gene: 9. This CDR3 has 15 amino acids. CDR3 nucleotide sequence: TGTGCCAGCAGTTCGAACCGGGACAGGAGGGAGACCCAGTACTTC. Its translation is CASSSNRDRRETQYF. The full variable domain, completed using reference TRBV28 and TRBJ2-5, is DVKVTQSSRYLVKRTGEKVFLECVQDMDHENMFWYRQDPGLGLRLIYFSYDVKMKEKGDIPEGYSVSREKKERFSLILESASTNQTSMYLCASSSNRDRRETQYFGPGTRLLVL.

This chain joins TRBV28 and TRBJ1-2; tentatively, D is TRBD1 (6 bases). The CDR3 contains 14 residues. Germline values: CDR1 MDHEN, CDR2 SYDVKM. Trimming cost V 5 bases and J 5 bases, with 15 bases left between them. Written as DNA, the CDR3 is TGTGCCAGCAGTCAGGGCAGGGGCCGGTATGGCTACACCTTC. Protein: CASSQGRGRYGYTF.

The chain links TRBV7-6 to TRBJ2-6; 7 bases fit TRBD1. Trimming took 1 base from V and 2 from J; bases not matched to a gene: 5. Germline V lookup: CDR1 SGHVS, CDR2 FNYEAQ. The CDR3 is made up of 17 amino acids. The CDR3 DNA is TGTGCCAGCAGCTTAGGACACAGGGGAACTGGGGCCAACGTCCTGACTTTC. Translated: CASSLGHRGTGANVLTF.

The J gene is TRBJ2-6, the V gene TRBV4-2; D is perhaps TRBD2 (5 bases). From germline, CDR1 is LGHNA and CDR2 YNFKEQ. CDR3 length: 15 residues. Deletions cut 4 bases from V and 4 bases from J, with 11 bases between. DNA of the CDR3: TGTGCCAGCAGCCCCTTTCGGGAAGGGGCCAACGTCCTGACTTTC. Amino acids: CASSPFREGANVLTF.